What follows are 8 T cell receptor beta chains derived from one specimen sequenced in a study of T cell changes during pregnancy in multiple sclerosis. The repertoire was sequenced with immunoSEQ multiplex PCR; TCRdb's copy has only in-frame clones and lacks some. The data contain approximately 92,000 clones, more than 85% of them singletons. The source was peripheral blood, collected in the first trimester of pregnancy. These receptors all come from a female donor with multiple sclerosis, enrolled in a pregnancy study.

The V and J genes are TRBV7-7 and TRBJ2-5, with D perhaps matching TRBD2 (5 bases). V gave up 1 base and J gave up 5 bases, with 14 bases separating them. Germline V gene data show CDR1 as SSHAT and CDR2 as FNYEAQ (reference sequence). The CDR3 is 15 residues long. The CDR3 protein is CASSLVGRGAETQYF. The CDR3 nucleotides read TGTGCCAGCAGCTTAGTGGGCCGGGGTGCGGAGACCCAGTACTTC.

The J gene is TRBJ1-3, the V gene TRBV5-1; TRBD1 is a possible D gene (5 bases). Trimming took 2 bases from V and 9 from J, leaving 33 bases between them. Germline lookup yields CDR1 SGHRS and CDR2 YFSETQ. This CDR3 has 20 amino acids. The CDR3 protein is CASSFGEGRFIKSGRGTIYF. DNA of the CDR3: TGCGCCAGCAGCTTCGGTGAAGGGAGGTTCATTAAATCGGGGCGCGGCACCATATATTTT.

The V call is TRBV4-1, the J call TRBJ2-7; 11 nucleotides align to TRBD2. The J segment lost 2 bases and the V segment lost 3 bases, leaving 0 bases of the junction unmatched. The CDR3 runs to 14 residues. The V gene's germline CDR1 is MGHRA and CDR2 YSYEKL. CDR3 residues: CASSQTSGTYEQYF. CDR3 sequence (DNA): TGCGCCAGCAGCCAGACTAGCGGGACCTACGAGCAGTACTTC.

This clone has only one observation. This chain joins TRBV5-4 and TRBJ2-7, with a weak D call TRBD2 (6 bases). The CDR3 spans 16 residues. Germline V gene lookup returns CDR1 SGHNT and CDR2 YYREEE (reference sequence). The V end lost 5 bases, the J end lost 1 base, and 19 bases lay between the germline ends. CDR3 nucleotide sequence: TGTGCCAGCAGTCAGGGCCATCCGGGACTTTCCTACGAGCAGTACTTC. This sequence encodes CASSQGHPGLSYEQYF.

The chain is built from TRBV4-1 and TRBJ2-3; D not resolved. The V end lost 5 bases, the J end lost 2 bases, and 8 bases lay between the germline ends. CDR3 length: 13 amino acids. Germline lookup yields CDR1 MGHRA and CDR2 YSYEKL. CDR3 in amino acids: CASSKRLTDTQYF. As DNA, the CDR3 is TGCGCCAGCAGCAAGAGACTCACAGATACGCAGTATTTT.

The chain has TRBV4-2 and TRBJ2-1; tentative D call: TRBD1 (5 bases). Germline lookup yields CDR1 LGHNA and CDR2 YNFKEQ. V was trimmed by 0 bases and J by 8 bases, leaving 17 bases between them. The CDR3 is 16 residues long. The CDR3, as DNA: TGTGCCAGCAGCCAAGATTCAATTAGTACAGGCGATGAGCAGTTCTTC. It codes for CASSQDSISTGDEQFF.

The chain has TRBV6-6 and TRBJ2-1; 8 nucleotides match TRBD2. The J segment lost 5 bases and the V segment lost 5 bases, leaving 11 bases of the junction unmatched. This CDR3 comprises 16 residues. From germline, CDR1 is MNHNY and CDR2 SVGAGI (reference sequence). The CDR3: CASSPAPGLDNNEQFF. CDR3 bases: TGTGCCAGCAGTCCAGCTCCGGGACTAGACAACAATGAGCAGTTCTTC.

The CDR3 DNA reads TGTGCCAGCAGTTGGGGTGCCAGGGTCTACGAGCAGTACTTC. Protein: CASSWGARVYEQYF. The rearrangement joins TRBV27 to TRBJ2-7, with D possibly being TRBD1 (5 bases). This CDR3 is built from 14 residues. The germline gives CDR1 MNHEY, CDR2 SMNVEV (reference sequence). V lost 4 bases, J lost 3 bases, and 13 bases lay in between.